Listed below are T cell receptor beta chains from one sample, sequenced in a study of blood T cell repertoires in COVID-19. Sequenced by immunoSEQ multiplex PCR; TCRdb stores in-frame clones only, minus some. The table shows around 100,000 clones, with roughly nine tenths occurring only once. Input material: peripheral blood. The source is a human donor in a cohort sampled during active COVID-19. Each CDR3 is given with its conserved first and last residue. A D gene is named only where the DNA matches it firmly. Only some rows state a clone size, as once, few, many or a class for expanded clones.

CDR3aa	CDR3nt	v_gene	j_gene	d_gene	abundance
CASSRAGQYGYTF	TGTGCCAGCAGCCGGGCGGGCCAGTATGGCTACACCTTC	TRBV2	TRBJ1-2	.	.
CASSSTGDAFF	TGTGCCAGCAGTTCGACAGGGGACGCTTTCTTT	TRBV5-6	TRBJ1-1	TRBD1	.
CASSFTGVPPGYTF	TGCGCCAGCAGCTTCACAGGGGTTCCGCCTGGCTACACCTTC	TRBV5-1	TRBJ1-2	TRBD1	.
CASSELPGSTGELFF	TGTGCCAGCAGCGAACTGCCGGGGAGTACCGGGGAGCTGTTTTTT	TRBV7-9	TRBJ2-2	.	.
CASSRLYRDVQETQYF	TGTGCCAGCAGCAGACTCTACAGGGACGTCCAAGAGACCCAGTACTTC	TRBV5-5	TRBJ2-5	.	.
CASSHLLAEGDNEQFF	TGTGCCAGCAGCCATTTACTAGCGGAAGGGGACAATGAGCAGTTCTTC	TRBV4-2	TRBJ2-1	TRBD2	.
CSVLDITEAFF	TGCAGCGTCCTCGACATAACTGAAGCTTTCTTT	TRBV29-1	TRBJ1-1	.	.
CASSQKEGLEGYTF	TGTGCCAGCAGCCAAAAGGAGGGGTTAGAAGGCTACACCTTC	TRBV14	TRBJ1-2	.	.
CASSYQGDNQPQHF	TGTGCCAGCAGTTACCAAGGAGACAATCAGCCCCAGCATTTT	TRBV6-5	TRBJ1-5	.	.
CASSRQGSYGYTF	TGTGCCAGCAGCCGACAGGGAAGCTATGGCTACACCTTC	TRBV6-6	TRBJ1-2	TRBD1	.
CASSFAGGQRDTQYF	TGTGCCAGCAGCTTCGCCGGGGGGCAGAGGGATACGCAGTATTTT	TRBV5-4	TRBJ2-3	.	.
CAWNPSNYGYTF	TGTGCCTGGAATCCGTCGAACTATGGCTACACCTTC	TRBV30	TRBJ1-2	.	.
CASSPLSLVQMDTQYF	TGTGCCAGCTCACCACTGTCCCTGGTACAGATGGATACGCAGTATTTT	TRBV18	TRBJ2-3	.	.
CASSSLGYPSSYNEQFF	TGTGCCAGCAGTTCCCTGGGCTACCCGAGCTCCTACAATGAGCAGTTCTTC	TRBV6-2/TRBV6-3	TRBJ2-1	.	.
CASSREQGGSQPQHF	TGTGCCAGCAGCCGGGAACAGGGAGGGAGTCAGCCCCAGCATTTT	TRBV2	TRBJ1-5	.	.
CASSDIQDRTLSGANVLTF	TGCGCCAGCAGTGATATTCAGGACAGGACTCTCTCTGGGGCCAACGTCCTGACTTTC	TRBV10-1	TRBJ2-6	TRBD1	.
CASSLSWTVNTGELFF	TGTGCCAGCAGTTTGTCCTGGACAGTGAACACCGGGGAGCTGTTTTTT	TRBV7-6	TRBJ2-2	.	few
CASSFSGGSSYEQYF	TGCGCCAGCAGCTTTAGCGGGGGGAGCTCCTACGAGCAGTACTTC	TRBV5-1	TRBJ2-7	TRBD2	.
CASSLVSGVMDTQYF	TGTGCCAGCAGCTTAGTTAGCGGGGTAATGGATACGCAGTATTTT	TRBV13	TRBJ2-3	TRBD2	.
CASSLELVNEQFF	TGTGCCAGCAGCTTAGAACTGGTAAATGAGCAGTTCTTC	TRBV7-9	TRBJ2-1	.	.
CASSPDRGRTGNTEAFF	TGTGCCAGCTCACCGGACAGGGGGCGGACTGGGAACACTGAAGCTTTCTTT	TRBV18	TRBJ1-1	TRBD1	.
CASSPRDRGPHEQYF	TGCGCCAGCAGCCCCCGGGACAGGGGCCCCCACGAGCAGTACTTC	TRBV5-1	TRBJ2-7	TRBD1	.
CASTGDSGNTIYF	TGTGCCAGTACAGGGGACTCTGGAAACACCATATATTTT	TRBV19	TRBJ1-3	.	.
CASSQEPGSNYGYTF	TGCGCCAGCAGCCAAGAACCGGGATCCAACTATGGCTACACCTTC	TRBV4-1	TRBJ1-2	.	.
CASSYPGQNYEQYF	TGTGCCAGCAGTTACCCGGGACAGAACTACGAGCAGTACTTC	TRBV28	TRBJ2-7	TRBD1	.
CASSFGGDEKLFF	TGTGCCAGCAGTTTCGGGGGAGACGAAAAACTGTTTTTT	TRBV12-3/TRBV12-4	TRBJ1-4	.	.
CASSMGQGASNTEAFF	TGTGCCAGTAGTATGGGACAGGGGGCGTCGAACACTGAAGCTTTCTTT	TRBV19	TRBJ1-1	TRBD1	.
CASSESSGEETQYF	TGTGCCAGCAGCGAGTCTAGCGGGGAAGAGACCCAGTACTTC	TRBV9	TRBJ2-5	TRBD2	.
CATSDPRSSGKEPSTDTQYF	TGTGCCACCAGTGATCCCAGGTCTAGCGGGAAGGAGCCTAGCACAGATACGCAGTATTTT	TRBV24-1	TRBJ2-3	TRBD2	.
CASSFRTVVNEKLFF	TGTGCCAGTAGTTTTCGAACAGTCGTTAATGAAAAACTGTTTTTT	TRBV19	TRBJ1-4	.	.
CASSIDPAQIYGYTF	TGTGCCAGTAGTATAGATCCTGCACAGATCTATGGCTACACCTTC	TRBV19	TRBJ1-2	.	.
CASSEVVLGGTDTQYF	TGTGCCAGCAGTGAAGTAGTCCTAGGGGGCACAGATACGCAGTATTTT	TRBV2	TRBJ2-3	.	.
CASSFTSGSGSNEQFF	TGTGCCAGCAGCTTCACTAGCGGGAGTGGGAGCAATGAGCAGTTCTTC	TRBV11-2	TRBJ2-1	TRBD2	.
CASTLPDRGIYNEQFF	TGTGCCAGCACCCTCCCGGACAGGGGCATCTACAATGAGCAGTTCTTC	TRBV2	TRBJ2-1	TRBD1	.